The clone carrying this TCR beta chain has more than one count but fewer than ten. Its antigen is undetermined. This specimen comes from a study of regulatory dendritic cells for organ transplantation. Study findings and constraints: Memory CD8+ clonal expansion seemed more limited with regulatory than mature dendritic cells. Between individuals, the alloreactive memory CD8+ T cell pool differed considerably. Memory T cells were less diverse than naive, with memory CD8+ most oligoclonal.

Memory T cells were CD45RO+, naive were CD45RA+, sorted by FACS. This table comes from immunoSEQ multiplex PCR, and its TCRdb copy is limited to in-frame clones, with some not included. The data contain some 19,000 clones, 74% of them singletons. The sequence was collected from a human donor in good health. The sample was memory CD4+ T cells from blood. Subset in this sample: CD45RO+ memory T cells.

The DNA for the CDR3 is TGTGCCATCAGGGGGACACAGAGCTCCTATAATTCACCCCTCCACTTT. Translating it yields CAIRGTQSSYNSPLHF. The gene calls are TRBV10-3 and TRBJ1-6, with D possibly being TRBD1 (6 bases). The CDR3 is made up of 16 amino acids. V lost 6 bases and J lost 0, with 12 bases in between. The V gene's germline CDR1 is ENHRY and CDR2 SYGVKD.